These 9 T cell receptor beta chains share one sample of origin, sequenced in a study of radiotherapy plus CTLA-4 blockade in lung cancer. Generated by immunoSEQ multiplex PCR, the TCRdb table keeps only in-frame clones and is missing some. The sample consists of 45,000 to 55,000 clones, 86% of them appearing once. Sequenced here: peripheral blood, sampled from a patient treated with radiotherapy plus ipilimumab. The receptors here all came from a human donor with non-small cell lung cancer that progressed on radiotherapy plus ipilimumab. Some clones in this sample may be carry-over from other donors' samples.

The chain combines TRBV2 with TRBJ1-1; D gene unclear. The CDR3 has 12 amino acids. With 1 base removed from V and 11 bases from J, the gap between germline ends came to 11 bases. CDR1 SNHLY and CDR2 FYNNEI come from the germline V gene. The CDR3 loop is CASSEEGRRAFF. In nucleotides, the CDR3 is TGTGCCAGCAGTGAAGAGGGCAGGAGGGCTTTCTTT.

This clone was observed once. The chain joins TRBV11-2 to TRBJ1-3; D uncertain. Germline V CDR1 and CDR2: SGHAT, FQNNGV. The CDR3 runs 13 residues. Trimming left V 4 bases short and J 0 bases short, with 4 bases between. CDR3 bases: TGTGCCAGCAGCTCTAACTCTGGAAACACCATATATTTT. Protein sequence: CASSSNSGNTIYF.

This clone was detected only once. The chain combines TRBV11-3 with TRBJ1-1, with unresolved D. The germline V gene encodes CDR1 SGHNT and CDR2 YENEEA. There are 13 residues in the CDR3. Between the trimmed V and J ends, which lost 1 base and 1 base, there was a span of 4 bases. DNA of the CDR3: TGTGCCAGCAGCTTAGCGGGGAACACTGAAGCTTTCTTT. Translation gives CASSLAGNTEAFF.

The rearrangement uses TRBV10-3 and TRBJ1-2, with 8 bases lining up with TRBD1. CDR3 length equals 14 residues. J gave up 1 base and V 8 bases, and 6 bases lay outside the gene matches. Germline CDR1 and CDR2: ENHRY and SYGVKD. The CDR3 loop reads CAILPGQDNYGYTF. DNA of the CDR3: TGTGCCATCCTCCCGGGACAGGATAACTATGGCTACACCTTC.

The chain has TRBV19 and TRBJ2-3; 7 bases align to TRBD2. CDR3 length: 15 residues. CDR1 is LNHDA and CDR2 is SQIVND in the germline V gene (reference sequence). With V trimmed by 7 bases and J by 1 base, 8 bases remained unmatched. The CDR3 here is CASKEGLAGTDTQYF. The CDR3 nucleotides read TGTGCCAGTAAGGAAGGGCTAGCGGGCACAGATACGCAGTATTTT.

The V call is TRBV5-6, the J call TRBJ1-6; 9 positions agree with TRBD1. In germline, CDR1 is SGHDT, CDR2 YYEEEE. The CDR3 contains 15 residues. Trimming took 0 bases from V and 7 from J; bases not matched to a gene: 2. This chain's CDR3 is CASSLAGTGNSPLHF. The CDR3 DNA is TGTGCCAGCAGCTTGGCCGGGACAGGGAATTCACCCCTCCACTTT.

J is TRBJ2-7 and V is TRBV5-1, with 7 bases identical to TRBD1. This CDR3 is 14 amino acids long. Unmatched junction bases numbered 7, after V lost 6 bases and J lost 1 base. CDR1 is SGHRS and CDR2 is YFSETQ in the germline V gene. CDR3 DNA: TGCGCCAGCAAACTCTGGGACAGTTCCTACGAGCAGTACTTC. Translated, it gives CASKLWDSSYEQYF.

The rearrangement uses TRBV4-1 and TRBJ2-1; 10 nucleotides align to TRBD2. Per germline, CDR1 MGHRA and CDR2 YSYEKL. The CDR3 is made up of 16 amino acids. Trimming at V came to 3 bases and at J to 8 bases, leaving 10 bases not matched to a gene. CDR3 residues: CASSHSGLAGVHEQFF. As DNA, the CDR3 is TGCGCCAGCAGCCACTCAGGGCTAGCGGGAGTCCATGAGCAGTTCTTC.

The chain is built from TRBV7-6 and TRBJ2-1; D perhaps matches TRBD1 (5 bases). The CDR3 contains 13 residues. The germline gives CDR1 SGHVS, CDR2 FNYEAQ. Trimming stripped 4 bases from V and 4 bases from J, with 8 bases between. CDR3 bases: TGTGCCAGCAGCTCGGACAAGTACAATGAGCAGTTCTTC. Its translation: CASSSDKYNEQFF.